The 2 T cell receptor beta chains reported below all come from one sample, sequenced in a study of CD4 and CD8 cells across lung adenocarcinoma regions. TCRdb independently ran MiXCR on the PCR reads; one entry per CDR3 protein. Of 9,000 or so distinct CDR3 sequences in the sample, around half were seen once. Sequences were obtained from CD8+ T cells from the margin of a lung tumor. The receptors originated from a female donor with lung adenocarcinoma. The CD4 and CD8 labels of this study may be unreliable.

Worth noting for this clonotype: The CDR3 ends on some other residue instead of the conserved phenylalanine or tryptophan, so this is likely a read error. The limits of the CDR3 on the DNA are not certain, so only TCRdb's listed CDR3 is given. This chain links TRBV6-1 with TRBJ2-3; whether TRBD2, the table's D call, matches the DNA was not checked. The CDR3 spans 18 amino acids, including both terminal residues. The germline V gene has CDR1 MNHNS and CDR2 SASEGT. This CDR3 is CASTPRLAGEGGRNTQFL.

Details on this clonotype: One junction end disagrees with the germline gene, perhaps due to a read error. V and J are TRBV6-1 and TRBJ2-3; TRBD2 aligns across 7 bases. The CDR3 is made up of 16 amino acids. Germline CDR1 is MNHNS and CDR2 is SASEGT. The CDR3 sequence is CASSEAGRTPRDTQYF. Written as DNA, the CDR3 is TGTGCCAGCAGCGAAGCGGGGCGGACACCCAGAGACACGCAGTACTTT.